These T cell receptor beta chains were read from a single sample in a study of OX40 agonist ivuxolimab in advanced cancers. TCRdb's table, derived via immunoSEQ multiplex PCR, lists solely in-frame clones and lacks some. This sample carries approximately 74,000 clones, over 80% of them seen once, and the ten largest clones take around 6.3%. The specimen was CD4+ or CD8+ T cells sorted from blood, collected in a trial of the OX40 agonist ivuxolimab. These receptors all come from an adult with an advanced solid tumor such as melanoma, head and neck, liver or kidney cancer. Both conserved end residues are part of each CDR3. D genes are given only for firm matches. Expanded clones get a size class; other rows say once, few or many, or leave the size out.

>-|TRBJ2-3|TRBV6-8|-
CASKVGDPSTDTQYF
TGTGCCAGCAAAGTTGGAGACCCTAGCACAGATACGCAGTATTTT
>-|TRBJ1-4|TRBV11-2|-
CASSLISGGIDEKLFF
TGTGCCAGCAGCTTGATATCCGGGGGCATAGATGAAAAACTGTTTTTT
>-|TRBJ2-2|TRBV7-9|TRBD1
CASSFPATGPGTGELFF
TGTGCCAGCAGCTTTCCCGCGACAGGGCCAGGAACCGGGGAGCTGTTTTTT
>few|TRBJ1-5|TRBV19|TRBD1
CASRQGGQPQHF
TGTGCCAGTAGACAGGGGGGACAGCCCCAGCATTTT
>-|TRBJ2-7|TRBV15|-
CATRLPGQLNEQYF
TGTGCCACCAGACTCCCGGGTCAACTAAACGAGCAGTACTTC
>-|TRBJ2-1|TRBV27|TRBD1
CASSAGTGGINEQFF
TGTGCCAGCAGTGCCGGGACAGGGGGAATTAATGAGCAGTTCTTC
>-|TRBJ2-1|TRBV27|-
CASRQVLNEQFF
TGTGCCAGTCGACAGGTATTAAATGAGCAGTTCTTC
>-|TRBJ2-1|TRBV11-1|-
CASSLAGSYNEQFF
TGTGCCAGCAGCTTAGCGGGCTCCTACAATGAGCAGTTCTTC
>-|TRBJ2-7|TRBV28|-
CASRRKGRYEQYF
TGTGCCAGCAGACGGAAGGGGCGCTACGAGCAGTACTTC
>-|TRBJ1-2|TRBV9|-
CASSVRQGDYGYTF
TGTGCCAGCAGCGTTCGGCAGGGTGACTATGGCTACACCTTC
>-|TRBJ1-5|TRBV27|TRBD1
CASSSSGRGLQPQHF
TGTGCCAGCAGTTCCTCGGGCAGGGGGCTTCAGCCCCAGCATTTT
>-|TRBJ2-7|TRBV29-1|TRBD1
CSVEGQGNREQYF
TGCAGCGTTGAGGGACAGGGGAATAGAGAGCAGTACTTC